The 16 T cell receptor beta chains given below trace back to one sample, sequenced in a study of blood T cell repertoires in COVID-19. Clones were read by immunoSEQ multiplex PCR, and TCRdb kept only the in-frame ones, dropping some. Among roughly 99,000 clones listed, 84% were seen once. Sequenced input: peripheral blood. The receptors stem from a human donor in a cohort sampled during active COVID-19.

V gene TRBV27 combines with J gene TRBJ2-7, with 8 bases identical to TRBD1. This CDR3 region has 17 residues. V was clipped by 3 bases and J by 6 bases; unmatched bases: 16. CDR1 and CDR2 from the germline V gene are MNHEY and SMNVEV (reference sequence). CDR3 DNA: TGTGCCAGCAGTTTCTTCGGGACAGGATCCTTAGGGTCCGAGCAGTACTTC. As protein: CASSFFGTGSLGSEQYF.

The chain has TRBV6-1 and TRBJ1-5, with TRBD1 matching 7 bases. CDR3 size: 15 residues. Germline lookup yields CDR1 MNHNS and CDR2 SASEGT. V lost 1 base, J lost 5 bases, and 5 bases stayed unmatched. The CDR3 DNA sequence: TGTGCCAGCAGTGAAGGCAGGGGGTACTATCAGCCCCAGCATTTT. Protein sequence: CASSEGRGYYQPQHF.

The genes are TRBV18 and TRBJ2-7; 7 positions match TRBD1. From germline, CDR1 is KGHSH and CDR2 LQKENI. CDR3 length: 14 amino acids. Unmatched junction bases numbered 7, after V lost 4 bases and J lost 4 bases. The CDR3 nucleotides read TGTGCCAGCTCACTGACAGGGAAATATTACGAGCAGTACTTC. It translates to CASSLTGKYYEQYF.

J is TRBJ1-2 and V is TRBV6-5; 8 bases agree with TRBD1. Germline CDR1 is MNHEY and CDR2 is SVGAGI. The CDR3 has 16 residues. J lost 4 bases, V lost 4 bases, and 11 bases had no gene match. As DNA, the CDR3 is TGTGCCAGCAGTTCAGGACAGGGTAGAATCGGCTATGGCTACACCTTC. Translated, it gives CASSSGQGRIGYGYTF.

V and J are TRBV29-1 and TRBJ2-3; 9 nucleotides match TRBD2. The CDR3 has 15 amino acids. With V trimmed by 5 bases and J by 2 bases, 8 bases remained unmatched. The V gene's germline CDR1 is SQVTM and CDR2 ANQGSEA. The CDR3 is CSVLGAGGPTDTQYF. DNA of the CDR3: TGCAGCGTTCTCGGGGCGGGAGGGCCCACAGATACGCAGTATTTT.

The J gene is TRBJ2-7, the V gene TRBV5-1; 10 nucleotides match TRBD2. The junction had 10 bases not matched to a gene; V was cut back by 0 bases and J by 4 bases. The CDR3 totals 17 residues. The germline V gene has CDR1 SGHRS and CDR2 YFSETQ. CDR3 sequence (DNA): TGCGCCAGCAGCTTGGTAATAGCGGGAGGTAGCGGGTACGAGCAGTACTTC. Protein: CASSLVIAGGSGYEQYF.

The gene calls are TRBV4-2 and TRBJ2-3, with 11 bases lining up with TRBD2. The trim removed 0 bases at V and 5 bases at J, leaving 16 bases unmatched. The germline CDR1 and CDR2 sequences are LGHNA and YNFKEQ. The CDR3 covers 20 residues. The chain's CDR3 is CASSQDVVSGRAGELDTQYF. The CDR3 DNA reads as TGTGCCAGCAGCCAAGATGTGGTTAGCGGGAGGGCCGGGGAATTAGATACGCAGTATTTT.

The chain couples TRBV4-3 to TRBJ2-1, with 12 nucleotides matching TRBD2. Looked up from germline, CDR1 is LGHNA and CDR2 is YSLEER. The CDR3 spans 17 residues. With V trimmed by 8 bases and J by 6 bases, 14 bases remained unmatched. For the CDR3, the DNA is TGCGCCAGCCTACTGGGGGGACTAGCGGGTGAACCCAATGAGCAGTTCTTC. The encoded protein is CASLLGGLAGEPNEQFF.

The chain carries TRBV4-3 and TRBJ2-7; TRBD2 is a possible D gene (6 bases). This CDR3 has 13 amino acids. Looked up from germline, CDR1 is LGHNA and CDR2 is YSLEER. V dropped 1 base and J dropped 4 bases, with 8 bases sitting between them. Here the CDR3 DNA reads TGCGCCAGCAGCCAAGTGGGGGGATACGAGCAGTACTTC. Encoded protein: CASSQVGGYEQYF.

CDR3 sequence: CASSLDWGPNEQYF. The DNA for the CDR3 is TGTGCCAGCAGCTTAGATTGGGGCCCCAACGAGCAGTACTTC. The chain employs TRBV11-2 and TRBJ2-7; possible D gene TRBD1, 5 bases. The ends were cut back, 0 bases at V and 5 bases at J, with 11 bases in the middle. The CDR3 totals 14 residues. In germline, CDR1 is SGHAT, CDR2 FQNNGV. The full variable domain, rest sourced from reference TRBV11-2 and TRBJ2-7, is EAGVAQSPRYKIIEKRQSVAFWCNPISGHATLYWYQQILGQGPKLLIQFQNNGVVDDSQLPKDRFSAERLKGVDSTLKIQPAKLEDSAVYLCASSLDWGPNEQYFGPGTRLTVT.

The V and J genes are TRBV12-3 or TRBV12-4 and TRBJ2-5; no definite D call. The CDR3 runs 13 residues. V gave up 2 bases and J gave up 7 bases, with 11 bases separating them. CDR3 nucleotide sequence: TGTGCCAGCAGTTTAAGGTCTAGTGGGACCCAGTACTTC. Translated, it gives CASSLRSSGTQYF.

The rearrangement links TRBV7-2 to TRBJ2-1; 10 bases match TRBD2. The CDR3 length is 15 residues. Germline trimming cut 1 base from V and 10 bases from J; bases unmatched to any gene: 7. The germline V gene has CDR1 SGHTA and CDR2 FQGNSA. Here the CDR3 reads CASSLVGLAAGEQFF. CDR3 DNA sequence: TGTGCCAGCAGCTTAGTTGGACTAGCGGCCGGCGAGCAGTTCTTC.

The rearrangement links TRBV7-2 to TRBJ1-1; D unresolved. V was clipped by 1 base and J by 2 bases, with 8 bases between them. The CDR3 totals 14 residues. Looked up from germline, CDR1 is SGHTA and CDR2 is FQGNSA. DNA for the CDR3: TGTGCCAGCAGCTTAGGGCCCAGAAACACTGAAGCTTTCTTT. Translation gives CASSLGPRNTEAFF.

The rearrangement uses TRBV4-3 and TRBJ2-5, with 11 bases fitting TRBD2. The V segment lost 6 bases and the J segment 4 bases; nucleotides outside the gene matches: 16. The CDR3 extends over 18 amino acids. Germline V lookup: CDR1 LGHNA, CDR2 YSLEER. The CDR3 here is CASSAVGVAGGPGETQYF. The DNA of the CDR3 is TGCGCCAGCAGTGCCGTGGGGGTAGCGGGAGGGCCCGGAGAGACCCAGTACTTC.

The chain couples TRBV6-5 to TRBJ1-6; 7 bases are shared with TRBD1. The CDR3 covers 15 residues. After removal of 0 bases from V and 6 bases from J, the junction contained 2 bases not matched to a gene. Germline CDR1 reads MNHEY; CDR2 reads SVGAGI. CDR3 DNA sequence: TGTGCCAGCAGTTACTCGGGACAGTCTAATTCACCCCTCCACTTT. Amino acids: CASSYSGQSNSPLHF.

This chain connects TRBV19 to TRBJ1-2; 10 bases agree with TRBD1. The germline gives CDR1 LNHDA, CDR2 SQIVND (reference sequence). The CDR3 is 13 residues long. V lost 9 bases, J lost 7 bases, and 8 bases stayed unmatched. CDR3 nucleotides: TGTGCCAGCCAGGACAGGGGGTTTGGTGGCTACACCTTC. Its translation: CASQDRGFGGYTF.